The 20 T cell receptor beta chains below come from one sample, sequenced in a study of blood T cell repertoires in COVID-19. Here immunoSEQ multiplex PCR was the method, and the copy in TCRdb shows in-frame clones only, minus some. In the table there are 85,000 to 100,000 clones, 88% of which are singletons. Material: peripheral blood. These receptors all stem from a man aged 45 to 65 with COVID-19, enrolled during active disease.

This rearrangement joins TRBV6-2 or TRBV6-3 to TRBJ2-7, with 8 bases aligning to TRBD1. Germline trimming cut 6 bases from V and 3 bases from J; bases unmatched to any gene: 10. The CDR3 contains 15 residues. Germline loops: CDR1 MNHEY, CDR2 SVGEGT. The CDR3 DNA is TGTGCCAGCAGCCGGGAGACAGGGGAGAGCTACGAGCAGTACTTC. Amino acids: CASSRETGESYEQYF.

The chain uses TRBV6-1 and TRBJ1-2; TRBD1 aligns across 7 bases. After removal of 5 bases from V and 8 bases from J, the junction contained 11 bases not matched to a gene. The CDR3 covers 14 residues. Germline CDR1 is MNHNS and CDR2 is SASEGT. CDR3 sequence (DNA): TGTGCCAGCAGTTCCCCCGGGGACAGACGAGGCTACACCTTC. It yields the protein CASSSPGDRRGYTF.

This clone has a handful of counts. In DNA, the CDR3 is TGTGCCAGCAGCCAACCGGGACTAGACTTGCAGTACTTC. This gives the protein CASSQPGLDLQYF. V and J are TRBV3-1 (or the pseudogene TRBV3-2) and TRBJ2-7, with 8 positions matching TRBD2. Germline-derived CDR1 and CDR2 are LGHDT and YNNKEL (reference sequence). The CDR3 has 13 residues. V lost 2 bases and J lost 9; bases outside the gene matches: 6.

The V call is TRBV18, the J call TRBJ1-2; D is uncertain. CDR3 length: 15 amino acids. The ends were cut back, 2 bases at V and 9 bases at J, with 19 bases in the middle. Per the germline V gene, CDR1 is KGHSH and CDR2 is LQKENI. Here the CDR3 reads CASSPGTGLADSYTF. The CDR3 nucleotides read TGTGCCAGCTCACCAGGAACGGGGTTGGCCGATAGCTACACCTTC.

The chain links TRBV24-1 to TRBJ1-2; D is ambiguous. Trimming pared 4 bases from V and 4 bases from J, leaving 15 bases between. There are 15 residues in the CDR3. The germline V gene encodes CDR1 KGHDR and CDR2 SFDVKD. The CDR3 here is CATSDGSGLPYGYTF. The CDR3 coding sequence is TGTGCCACCAGTGACGGGTCCGGACTCCCCTATGGCTACACCTTC.

This sequence joins TRBV3-1 (or the pseudogene TRBV3-2) and TRBJ1-4; D is uncertain. Trimming cost V 3 bases and J 6 bases, with 2 bases left between them. Germline V lookup: CDR1 LGHDT, CDR2 YNNKEL (reference sequence). The length of the CDR3 is 11 residues. The DNA for the CDR3 is TGTGCCAGCAGCCACTATGAAAAACTGTTTTTT. Amino acid sequence: CASSHYEKLFF.

The rearrangement uses TRBV5-1 and TRBJ2-1, with TRBD1 identical over 8 bases. V was pared by 4 bases and J by 9 bases, with 9 bases of the junction left unmatched. CDR1 and CDR2 (germline): SGHRS, YFSETQ. The CDR3 loop spans 14 amino acids. The CDR3 loop reads CASSRPQGASEQFF. CDR3 DNA: TGCGCCAGCAGCAGACCCCAGGGGGCATCTGAGCAGTTCTTC.

Worth noting for this clone: The sample contains more than one DNA sequence encoding this CDR3. Written as DNA, the CDR3 is TGTGCCAGCAGGACAGGGTACGAGCAGTACTTC. This codes for CASRTGYEQYF. The gene calls are TRBV2 and TRBJ2-7, with 7 bases that match TRBD1. In germline, CDR1 is SNHLY, CDR2 FYNNEI. The CDR3 extends over 11 amino acids. V shed 6 bases, J shed 4 bases, and the junction held 0 bases outside the gene matches.

The chain has TRBV7-9 and TRBJ2-7; 7 positions match TRBD1. Looked up from germline, CDR1 is SEHNR and CDR2 is FQNEAQ (reference sequence). CDR3 size: 13 residues. V lost 5 bases to trimming and J lost 1 base; unmatched junction nucleotides: 2. CDR3 in amino acids: CASSRDSSYEQYF. CDR3 DNA: TGTGCCAGCAGCAGGGACAGTTCCTACGAGCAGTACTTC.

The chain joins TRBV18 to TRBJ2-1; D not certain. V lost 9 bases, J lost 0 bases, and 9 bases lay in between. Germline lookup yields CDR1 KGHSH and CDR2 LQKENI. CDR3 length: 13 residues. The CDR3 DNA follows: TGTGCCAGTTCGTCCGTCTCCTACAATGAGCAGTTCTTC. Amino acid sequence: CASSSVSYNEQFF.

This clone was detected a few times. The J gene is TRBJ1-4, the V gene TRBV29-1, with 9 bases lining up with TRBD1. Losses at the gene ends were 4 bases for V and 1 base for J; bases not matched to a gene: 4. Germline V gene data show CDR1 as SQVTM and CDR2 as ANQGSEA. This CDR3 contains 15 residues. This CDR3 is CSVAGQGKTNEKLFF. In nucleotides, the CDR3 is TGCAGCGTTGCGGGACAGGGCAAAACTAATGAAAAACTGTTTTTT.

The gene calls are TRBV27 and TRBJ1-6, with D uncertain. Germline V gene data show CDR1 as MNHEY and CDR2 as SMNVEV (reference sequence). The CDR3 consists of 16 residues. Trimming left V 3 bases short and J 4 bases short, with 13 bases between. CDR3 nucleotide sequence: TGTGCCAGCAGTTTTTTAGCGGGAATTTATAATTCACCCCTCCACTTT. It codes for CASSFLAGIYNSPLHF.

The genes are TRBV7-3 and TRBJ2-2; TRBD2 agrees at 8 bases. Trimming removed 4 bases from V and 6 bases from J; junction bases left unmatched: 7. This CDR3 is 15 amino acids long. Germline CDR1 SGHTA, CDR2 FQGTGA. The DNA for the CDR3 is TGTGCCAGCAGCTCCGGACTAGCTTGGGCCGGGGAGCTGTTTTTT. It is translated as CASSSGLAWAGELFF. Variable domain in full (rest from reference TRBV7-3 and TRBJ2-2): GAGVSQTPSNKVTEKGKYVELRCDPISGHTALYWYRQSLGQGPEFLIYFQGTGAADDSGLPNDRFFAVRPEGSVSTLKIQRTERGDSAVYLCASSSGLAWAGELFFGEGSRLTVL.

V and J are TRBV5-1 and TRBJ1-1; 7 positions agree with TRBD1. V shed 1 base, J shed 4 bases, and the junction held 4 bases outside the gene matches. The length of the CDR3 is 14 residues. The germline V gene has CDR1 SGHRS and CDR2 YFSETQ. CDR3: CASSLKGGGTEAFF. In DNA, the CDR3 is TGCGCCAGCAGCTTGAAAGGGGGCGGCACTGAAGCTTTCTTT.

This clone occurred once. V and J are TRBV30 and TRBJ1-5, with 11 bases aligning to TRBD1. V trimming: 0 bases; J trimming: 7 bases; junction bases outside the gene matches: 2. Germline V gene sequence: CDR1 GTSNPN, CDR2 SVGIG (reference sequence). CDR3 length: 14 amino acids. The CDR3 sequence is CAWSVGDRGQPQHF. CDR3 DNA sequence: TGTGCCTGGAGTGTAGGGGACAGGGGGCAGCCCCAGCATTTT.

This clone has only one observation. The chain joins TRBV11-2 to TRBJ2-1; the D is unclear. Germline assignment: CDR1 SGHAT and CDR2 FQNNGV. The V end lost 2 bases, the J end lost 8 bases, and 7 bases lay between the germline ends. This CDR3 has 12 amino acids. The CDR3 DNA follows: TGTGCCAGCAGCTTAAGACGGGATGAGCAGTTCTTC. Protein sequence: CASSLRRDEQFF.

V usage is TRBV10-3 and J usage is TRBJ1-6; D perhaps matches TRBD1 (5 bases). The length of the CDR3 is 13 residues. Germline V gene lookup returns CDR1 ENHRY and CDR2 SYGVKD. V lost 7 bases, J lost 6 bases, and 10 bases lay in between. CDR3 nucleotide sequence: TGTGCCATCACGGACAATAGTAATTCACCCCTCCACTTT. It yields the protein CAITDNSNSPLHF.

The J gene is TRBJ2-2, the V gene TRBV4-3, with 10 bases identical to TRBD2. The CDR3 has 18 residues. V shed 4 bases, J shed 2 bases, and the junction held 10 bases outside the gene matches. Germline-derived CDR1 and CDR2 are LGHNA and YSLEER. The CDR3 DNA is TGCGCCAGCAGCCGCGGAAGTAGCGGGGGGCCCAACACCGGGGAGCTGTTTTTT. Residues: CASSRGSSGGPNTGELFF.

The J gene is TRBJ2-7, the V gene TRBV28; 7 nucleotides align to TRBD1. V dropped 7 bases and J dropped 2; count of bases not matched to a gene: 11. This CDR3 has 15 residues. Germline V CDR1 and CDR2: MDHEN, SYDVKM. The DNA of the CDR3 is TGTGCCAGCACCTCGAGGGGGACAGCCCCCTACGAGCAGTACTTC. Its protein product is CASTSRGTAPYEQYF.

The chain combines TRBV28 with TRBJ2-1, with D maybe TRBD1 (8 bases). This CDR3 comprises 15 residues. With 5 bases removed from V and 2 bases from J, the gap between germline ends came to 13 bases. CDR1 and CDR2 from the germline V gene are MDHEN and SYDVKM. CDR3 in DNA: TGTGCCAGCAGTAAAGCGGGACAGGCCTACAATGAGCAGTTCTTC. Translating gives CASSKAGQAYNEQFF.